This T cell receptor beta chain was captured in a study of regulatory T cells in long-lasting Graves disease (dated by TCRdb to about 2021). A note on the overall study: In the newly diagnosed Graves' disease group, patients had been taking antithyroid drugs for less than 3 months. Peripheral blood TCR sequencing and RNA sequencing compared persistent Graves' disease patients with newly diagnosed Graves' disease patients. A total of around 33 samples underwent TCR sequencing, from about 13 patients with persistent Graves' disease and 20 patients with newly diagnosed Graves' disease. The study was conducted in China and was registered as a clinical trial.

This clonotype was recorded many times. This clone's antigen is unknown. No much larger clonotype is one base removed from it; base qualities were not supplied. The germline V gene (reference sequence) specifies LGHDT as CDR1 and YNNKEL as CDR2. Trimming at the junction amounts to 1 base on V and 3 bases on J, and the germline ends lie 13 bases apart. The CDR3 starts with the cysteine, ends with the phenylalanine, and has 16 residues. Left in the record is the CDR3 DNA by itself, 48 bases read in frame from the first base. In light of the paper, this sample's time point label describes: newly diagnosed GD, antithyroid drugs for less than 3 months. For both TCR sequencing and RNA sequencing, RNA was extracted from PBMCs in TRIzol. Graves' disease was diagnosed according to American Thyroid Association guidelines. Patients for the study were recruited at an endocrinology department in Xi'an, China. Each patient gave about 10 milliliters of peripheral blood, collected in an EDTA anticoagulant tube. Ficoll Paque Plus density gradient separation was used to isolate PBMCs, and no further T cell sorting was performed. RNA quality was checked with an Agilent 2100 Bioanalyzer and agarose gel, and concentration with a NanoDrop 2000.

Libraries were made using multiplex PCR. The sequencer listed for this sample is Illumina HiSeq 4000. CDR3 regions were amplified by Arm-PCR with iRepertoire HTBI primers to construct TCR beta libraries. Before sequencing, the PCR products went through gel purification. The authors' analysis ran thus. Gene usage analysis of CDR3 amino acid clonotypes relied on the 62 TRBV and 13 to 15 TRBJ segments identified across samples. Filtered high-quality paired reads were merged into contigs using COPE and FqMerger. BLAST was used to align contigs to IMGT TRBV, TRBD and TRBJ reference genes, with CDR3 defined following IMGT. Any clonotype with a frequency above 0.1% was counted as a highly expanded clone. Repertoire diversity was measured by Shannon entropy, and V-J evenness by the Gini coefficient. Public clonotypes were defined as clonotypes shared by more than one individual. TCRdb trimmed public reads at Q25 via fastp, called clones via MiXCR and kept in-frame beta chains. For every CDR3 protein sequence, its rows merge into one entry that carries the most common genes and DNA. The V and J calls, along with clone size, are taken from TCRdb and not from the paper's own processing. Present in this sample are roughly 500,000 distinct CDR3 sequences, around 15% of which were seen just once. 17% of the sample is in the top ten clones.

The paper's findings and limits, for the study overall: Compared with newly diagnosed patients, persistent Graves' disease patients had lower TCR Shannon entropy and fewer highly expanded clones, which suggests clonal expansion. A larger number of public clonotypes was shared among persistent patients (fewer than 3,000) than among newly diagnosed patients (around 970). Only the TCR beta chain was sequenced and analyzed. The study examined only peripheral blood because the primary lesion, thyroid tissue, could not be accessed. Persistent disease showed preferential use of TRBV28, TRBJ1-2 and TRBJ2-5, whereas newly diagnosed disease favored TRBV20-1 and TRBJ2-1. The authors noted that the small sample size was a limitation that may lower accuracy.

This sample also appeared in a second study, on T cells in Graves' hyperthyroidism and ophthalmopathy. Looking at the second paper: Stable Graves' hyperthyroidism was defined as no progression to ophthalmopathy during 18 months of follow-up. The hyperthyroidism patients were between 18 and 65 years old and newly diagnosed, with a disease duration of less than 2 months. Any patient with an uncontrolled infection, another autoimmune disease, pregnancy or lactation was excluded. Diagnoses were based on clinical symptoms, serum thyroxine and TRAb, thyroid ultrasound and orbital computed tomography. For the first round of RT-PCR on the TCR CDR3, the HTBI primer set was used together with the Qiagen OneStep RT-PCR kit. Most expanded thyroid clonotypes (frequency above 0.001) were also detected in blood, suggesting blood repertoires may reflect thyroid immune responses. Ophthalmopathy was separated from stable hyperthyroidism by a 13 V-J signature model, with roughly 88% sensitivity and roughly 81% specificity obtained in cross-validation and 80%/75% obtained in testing. In validation, the model predicted progression to ophthalmopathy a median of roughly 6.5 months before onset, with roughly 70% sensitivity and around 76% specificity. A discovery cohort of roughly 96 patients, fewer than 50 with Graves' ophthalmopathy and approximately 57 with stable Graves' hyperthyroidism, was used to find distinguishing TCR V-J signatures. Whether ophthalmopathy could be predicted prospectively was tested in an independent validation cohort made up of roughly 19 hyperthyroidism patients plus 17 patients who later progressed to ophthalmopathy. The roughly 99 discovery patients were divided at random into training and test sets in a 7:3 ratio. In addition, the study compared T-cell repertoires in thyroid tissue and in blood from over 5 Graves' hyperthyroidism patients. Once sampling was done, hyperthyroidism patients were given methimazole at a starting dose of 30 mg daily, whereas ophthalmopathy patients were given high-dose intravenous methylprednisolone. A second multiplex PCR round built the libraries, followed by size selection and purification. Sequencing of the libraries was done on an Illumina HiSeq2000 using paired-end 100 bp reads. SOAPnuke was used to process the raw data, removing reads that contained adapters or uncalled bases, had a mean Phred below 15, or lacked an exact match to the constant primer or identifier. COPE v1.2.5 was used to merge high-quality paired reads, and clonotypes were defined as unique nucleotide sequences. MiTCR v1.1 was used to align clonotypes to the IMGT TRBV, TRBD and TRBJ reference segments. Only V-J combinations with frequency above 0.0001, covering roughly 99% of repertoires, were analysed. A TCS score was defined as the ratio between F50 (clonal expansion) and ExV (chaos), using BLOSUM62-based TCRdist between CDR3 peptides within each V-J. Welch's t-statistics and random forest reduced roughly 500 V-J features to fewer than 15, which were used in a naive Bayes classifier (R e1071). No statistical method was used to fix the sample size in advance, and group allocation was not hidden from the investigators. According to the paper, TCR Vbeta CDR3 sequencing was carried out on 135 peripheral blood samples, which came from 40 to 45 ophthalmopathy, 75 to 80 hyperthyroidism and approximately 17 progressor patients.

The chain links TRBV3-1 with TRBJ2-1, with a weak D call of TRBD2 (6 bases match). This TCR came from a woman between 50 and 59 years old with Graves disease. Donor details come from another sample of the same person, matched by shared clones. Sequenced material: peripheral blood mononuclear cells (PBMCs), taken at new diagnosis, from a patient treated with antithyroid drugs. The DNA is TGTGCCAGCAGCCAAGTTGGAGGGAGCGGCTACAATGAGCAGTTCTTC. The resulting protein is CASSQVGGSGYNEQFF.